The rows below give T cell receptor beta chains drawn from one sample of a study of Graves' ophthalmopathy and Graves' hyperthyroidism. MiXCR, applied by TCRdb to the multiplex PCR reads, yields one record per CDR3 protein. The profile shows about 1.1 million distinct CDR3 sequences, approximately 35% of them singletons. Sequenced input: peripheral blood or thyroid tissue (not recorded which). The source of these receptors is an adult man with Graves' hyperthyroidism. Both conserved end residues are part of each CDR3. The D gene is left open where the match is weak. Where a row states a size, it is once, few, many or the class of an expanded clone; other rows omit it.

many,TRBJ1-2,TRBV10-3,NA,TGTGCCATCAGTGATCCAAGGGGTGGGAACTATGGCTACACCTTC,CAISDPRGGNYGYTF
few,TRBJ2-5,TRBV7-3,NA,TGTGCCAGCAGCGAGGGACCAAGGGAGACCCAGTACTTC,CASSEGPRETQYF
many,TRBJ1-5,TRBV20-1,NA,TGCAGTGCTATAGGGCGGGGAGGGGGAGCTCAGCCCCAGCATTTT,CSAIGRGGGAQPQHF
NA,TRBJ2-6,TRBV10-3,TRBD1,TGTGCCAGCAGTGTCGGACAGGGATTCTCTGGGGCCAACGTCCTGACTTTC,CASSVGQGFSGANVLTF
NA,TRBJ2-7,TRBV5-6,TRBD1,TGTGCCAGCAGCCAGCCCCCGGGACAGATCTCCGAGCAGTACTTC,CASSQPPGQISEQYF
many,TRBJ1-5,TRBV9,NA,TGTGCCAGCAGCGTAGATGCAGGGACCGCCCAGCATTTT,CASSVDAGTAQHF
NA,TRBJ1-2,TRBV25-1,TRBD1,TGTGCCAGCAGTGATCCCGGGACAGGGAGCTATGGCTACACCTTC,CASSDPGTGSYGYTF
many,TRBJ2-5,TRBV19,TRBD1,TGTGCCAGTAGCCCAGGACAGGGGGTTCGAGAGACCCAGTACTTC,CASSPGQGVRETQYF
NA,TRBJ2-2,TRBV7-9,TRBD2,TGTGCCAGCAGCTTAACGGGGACTATGTCGCGAATAACCGGGGAGCTGTTTTTT,CASSLTGTMSRITGELFF
few,TRBJ1-2,TRBV7-9,TRBD1,TGTGCCAGCAGCTCCGAGACAGGGGCGCGGGGCTACACCTTC,CASSSETGARGYTF
NA,TRBJ1-6,TRBV20-1,TRBD1,TGCAGTGCTAGAACAGGGGGGGATTCACCCCTCCACTTT,CSARTGGDSPLHF
NA,TRBJ1-5,TRBV20-1,NA,TGCAGTGCTAGCCCTCTGGGTCGGGAGGGGGAGACCCAGCATTTT,CSASPLGREGETQHF
NA,TRBJ2-2,TRBV7-2,TRBD1,TGTGCCAGCAGCGAGGAGACAGGGAATAGGGAGCTGTTTTTT,CASSEETGNRELFF
NA,TRBJ1-5,TRBV19,NA,TGTGCCAGTAGTCAACTACGGACAGTATCGTATCAGCCCCAGCATTTT,CASSQLRTVSYQPQHF
NA,TRBJ1-4,TRBV4-1,TRBD1,TGCGCCAGCAGCCGGGACCGGGACAGGGTTTTTGGGGATAATGAAAAACTGTTTTTT,CASSRDRDRVFGDNEKLFF
many,TRBJ2-5,TRBV14,TRBD1,TGTGCCAGCAGCCGCAGGGGGCGAGGGGAGACCCAGTACTTC,CASSRRGRGETQYF
NA,TRBJ1-3,TRBV19,NA,TGTGCCAGTAGCCCCAGGATCGGAGGGCGCCCTGGAAACACCATATATTTT,CASSPRIGGRPGNTIYF
few,TRBJ2-7,TRBV6-6,NA,TGTGCCACTGGACCTCCGGACGGCTACGAGCAGTACTTC,CATGPPDGYEQYF
many,TRBJ2-7,TRBV29-1,NA,TGCAGCGTTCCCCGAGCGGGTAGGAGCTACGAGCAGTACTTC,CSVPRAGRSYEQYF
NA,TRBJ1-1,TRBV20-1,NA,TGCAGTGCTAGAGATTTCAGAGTGAACACTGAAGCTTTCTTT,CSARDFRVNTEAFF
few,TRBJ1-2,TRBV9,TRBD1,TGTGCCAGCAGCTTCACAGGGGGGTCCAACTATGGCTACACCTTC,CASSFTGGSNYGYTF
NA,TRBJ2-6,TRBV9,NA,TGTGCCAGCAGCGCTCACAACTCTGGGGCCAACGTCCTGACTTTC,CASSAHNSGANVLTF
NA,TRBJ1-3,TRBV5-1,NA,TGCGCCAGCAGCTTGTTAAGTACCGTGAGTGCCAGCTCTGGAAACACCACATATTTT,CASSLLSTVSASSGNTTYF
NA,TRBJ1-2,TRBV5-4,NA,TGTGCCAGCAGCTCACCCGGGACGGCTATACTCGGCGGGAACTATGGCTACACCTTC,CASSSPGTAILGGNYGYTF
NA,TRBJ1-5,TRBV19,NA,TGTGCCAGTAGGAATAGGGTTTCCAATCAGCCCCAGCATTTT,CASRNRVSNQPQHF
NA,TRBJ2-5,TRBV20-1,TRBD2,TGCAGTGCTAGGATACTAGCGGTGTTAGAGACCCAGTACTTC,CSARILAVLETQYF